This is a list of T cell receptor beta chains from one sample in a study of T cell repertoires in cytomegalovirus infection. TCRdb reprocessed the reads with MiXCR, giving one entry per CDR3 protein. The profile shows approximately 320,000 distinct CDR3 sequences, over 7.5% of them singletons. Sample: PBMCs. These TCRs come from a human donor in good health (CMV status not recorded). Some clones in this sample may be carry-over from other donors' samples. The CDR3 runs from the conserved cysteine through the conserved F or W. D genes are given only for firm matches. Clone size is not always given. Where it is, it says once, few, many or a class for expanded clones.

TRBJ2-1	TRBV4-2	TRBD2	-	TGTGCCAGCAGCCAAGGCACTAGCGGGAATCTACGCGATGAGCAGTTCTTC	CASSQGTSGNLRDEQFF
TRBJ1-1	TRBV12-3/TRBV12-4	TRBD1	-	TGTGCCAGCACCAAACATCAGGGGGTGAACACTGAAGCTTTCTTT	CASTKHQGVNTEAFF
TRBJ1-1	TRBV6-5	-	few	TGTGCCAGCACCCGCGGCGAGAACACTGAAGCTTTCTTT	CASTRGENTEAFF
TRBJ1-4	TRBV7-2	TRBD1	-	TGTGCCAGCAGCTTTACGACAGGGTCTCCCGAAAAACTGTTTTTT	CASSFTTGSPEKLFF
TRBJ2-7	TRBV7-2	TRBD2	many	TGTGCCAGCAGCTTGCCGGGAGGCGTTTACGAGCAGTACTTC	CASSLPGGVYEQYF
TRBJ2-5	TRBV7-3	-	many	TGTGCCAGCAGCGTTCCCAGTGAAGGAGAGACCCAGTACTTC	CASSVPSEGETQYF
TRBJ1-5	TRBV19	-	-	TGTGCCAGTAGTATCGGGGGGGCCCGGCGCAATCAGCCCCAGCATTTT	CASSIGGARRNQPQHF
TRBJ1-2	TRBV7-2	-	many	TGTGCCAGCAGCTTAAGACAGGCCAGGACATATGGCTACACCTTC	CASSLRQARTYGYTF
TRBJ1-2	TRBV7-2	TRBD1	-	TGTGCCAGCAGCTCCTCCGGGACAGGACTATATGGCTACACCTTC	CASSSSGTGLYGYTF
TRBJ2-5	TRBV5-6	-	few	TGTGCCAGCAGCTTGTTACAAGGGGGAGAGACCCAGTACTTC	CASSLLQGGETQYF
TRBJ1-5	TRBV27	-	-	TGTGCCAGCAGTTTATCGGGGGCCCAGCAGCCCCAGCATTTT	CASSLSGAQQPQHF
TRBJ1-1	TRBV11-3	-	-	TGTGCCAGCAGCTCAGGGGCCGGCACTGAAGCTTTCTTT	CASSSGAGTEAFF
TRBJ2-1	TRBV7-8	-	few	TGTGCCAGCAGCCCCCGCATGGCGAACCCCTACAATGAGCAGTTCTTC	CASSPRMANPYNEQFF
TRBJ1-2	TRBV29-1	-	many	TGCAGCGCATCTTTACAGGGATATGGCTACACCTTC	CSASLQGYGYTF
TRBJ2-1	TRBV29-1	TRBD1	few	TGCAGCGTTGAGGGACAGGGGGCATATGAGCAGTTCTTC	CSVEGQGAYEQFF
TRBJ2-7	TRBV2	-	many	TGTGCCACCGCTCGGACTCTTGTAACGTTCTACGAGCAGTACTTC	CATARTLVTFYEQYF
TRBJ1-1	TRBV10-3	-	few	TGTGCCAGCCTTTCCCCGGGACGGCAAGCTTTCTTT	CASLSPGRQAFF
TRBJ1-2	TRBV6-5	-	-	TGTGCCAGCAGTTACAAAGGGTTCTATGGCTACACCTTC	CASSYKGFYGYTF
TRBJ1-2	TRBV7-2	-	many	TGTGCCAGCAGCCGATCGTCGGACATATATGGCTACACCTTC	CASSRSSDIYGYTF
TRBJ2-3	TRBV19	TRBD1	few	TGTGCCAGTACCTCGGACAGGGCAGATACGCAGTATTTT	CASTSDRADTQYF
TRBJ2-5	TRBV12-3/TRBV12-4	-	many	TGTGCCAGCAGTTTAACGCAAGAGACCCAGTACTTC	CASSLTQETQYF
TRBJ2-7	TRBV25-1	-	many	TGTGCCAGCATCGCCTCCGGCGGCTCCTACGAGCAGTACTTC	CASIASGGSYEQYF
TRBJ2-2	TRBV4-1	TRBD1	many	TGCGCCAGCAGCTCCACTGACAGGGCCGGGACCGGGGAGCTGTTTTTT	CASSSTDRAGTGELFF
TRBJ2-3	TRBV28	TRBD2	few	TGTGCCAGCAGTTTGAGTGGAGCTAGCGGAGATACGCAGTATTTT	CASSLSGASGDTQYF
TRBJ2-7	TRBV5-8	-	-	TGTGCCAGCAGCTTCAACCGACTAGGCCAGTACTTC	CASSFNRLGQYF
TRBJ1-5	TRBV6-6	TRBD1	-	TGTGCCAGCACCCCAGGGGGGGGTAGCAATCAGCCCCAGCATTTT	CASTPGGGSNQPQHF
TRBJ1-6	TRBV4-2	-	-	TGTGCCAGCAGCCCTTTCCAAGACCTGGGCCTTACACCCCTCCACTTT	CASSPFQDLGLTPLHF
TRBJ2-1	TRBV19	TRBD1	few	TGTGCCAGTAGTATAGACCCCGGGACAGGAGAGCAGTTCTTC	CASSIDPGTGEQFF
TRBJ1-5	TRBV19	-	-	TGTGCCAGTATCCCTAAGGGGGGTCTTGGGCCCCAGCATTTT	CASIPKGGLGPQHF
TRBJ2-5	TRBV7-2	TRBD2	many	TGTGCCAGCAGCTTGGGCGGGGGGGCACAAGAGACCCAGTACTTC	CASSLGGGAQETQYF
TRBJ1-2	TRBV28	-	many	TGTGCCAGCAGGGGTACAAAAGGGGGCTACACCTTC	CASRGTKGGYTF
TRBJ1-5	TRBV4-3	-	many	TGCGCCAGCAGCCAAGATTTAGGGAATCAGCCCCAGCATTTT	CASSQDLGNQPQHF
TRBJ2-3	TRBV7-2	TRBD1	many	TGTGCCAGCAGCCCATTGTCCGGGACAGGGGGGTTGGATACGCAGTATTTT	CASSPLSGTGGLDTQYF
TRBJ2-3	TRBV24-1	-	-	TGTGCCACCAGTGACACACGTACAGATACGCAGTATTTT	CATSDTRTDTQYF
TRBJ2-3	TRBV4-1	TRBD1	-	TGCGCCAGCAGCCCACACAGGGGAGCCACAGATACGCAGTATTTT	CASSPHRGATDTQYF
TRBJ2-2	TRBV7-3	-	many	TGTGCCAGCAGTCAAAGTAGGGGGAACACCGGGGAGCTGTTTTTT	CASSQSRGNTGELFF
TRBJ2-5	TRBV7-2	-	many	TGTGCCAGCAGCTTAGCGGGCGCGGGGCCCCAAGAGACCCAGTACTTC	CASSLAGAGPQETQYF
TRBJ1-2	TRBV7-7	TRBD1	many	TGTGCCAGCACCCCCCTCCGAGACAGGGACTATGGCTACACCTTC	CASTPLRDRDYGYTF
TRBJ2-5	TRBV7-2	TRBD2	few	TGTGCCAGCAGCCGAGGGACTAGCGGGAGTAAATACCAAGAGACCCAGTACTTC	CASSRGTSGSKYQETQYF
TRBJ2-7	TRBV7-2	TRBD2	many	TGTGCCAGCAGCTTCACTAGCGGGGGGTACTACGAGCAGTACTTC	CASSFTSGGYYEQYF
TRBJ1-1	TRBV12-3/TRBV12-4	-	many	TGTGCCAGCGAAGGCGACAGGAACACTGAAGCTTTCTTT	CASEGDRNTEAFF
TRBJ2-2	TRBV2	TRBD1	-	TGTGCCAGCACGGGACAGCCGACCGGGGAGCTGTTTTTT	CASTGQPTGELFF
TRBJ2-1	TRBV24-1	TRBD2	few	TGTGCCACCAGCCCAACCGCGGGAGGACAGTTCTTC	CATSPTAGGQFF
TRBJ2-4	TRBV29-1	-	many	TGCAGCGTGGTAGGCCCTGTTCCTAACATTCAGTACTTC	CSVVGPVPNIQYF
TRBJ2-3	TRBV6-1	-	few	TGTGCCAGCAGTGAAGGCCTACTGGGTACGCAGTATTTT	CASSEGLLGTQYF
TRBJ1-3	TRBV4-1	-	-	TGTGCCAGAAGCCAAGAACTCAGTGCTGGAAACACCATATATTTT	CARSQELSAGNTIYF
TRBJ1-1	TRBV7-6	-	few	TGTGCCAGCCGCCTAACCGGGACCGCCCGCCGGGACACTGAAGCTTTCTTT	CASRLTGTARRDTEAFF
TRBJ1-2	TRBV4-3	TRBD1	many	TGCGCCAGCAGCCAAGGCATAGGAGGGACAGGGGGCGACGGCTACACCTTC	CASSQGIGGTGGDGYTF
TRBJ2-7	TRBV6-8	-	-	TGTGCCAGCAGCCCAAAGGGCCGAGGGGGATATCCCTACGAGCAGTACTTC	CASSPKGRGGYPYEQYF
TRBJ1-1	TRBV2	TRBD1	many	TGTGCCAGCAGCGCCGACAGGGGCTTTTCTGAAGCTTTCTTT	CASSADRGFSEAFF
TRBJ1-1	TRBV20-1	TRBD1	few	TGCAGTGCTAGAGACACAATCTTGAACAGGGGGAACACTGAAGCTTTCTTT	CSARDTILNRGNTEAFF
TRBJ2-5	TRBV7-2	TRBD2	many	TGTGCCAGCAGCTCGGGACTAGCGGAGACCCAGTACTTC	CASSSGLAETQYF
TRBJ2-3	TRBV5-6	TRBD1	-	TGTGCCAGCAGCACCCGGGGACAGTGGTTTGGAGGTGGTACGCAGTATTTT	CASSTRGQWFGGGTQYF
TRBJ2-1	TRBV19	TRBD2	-	TGTGCCAGTAGTATAGGAGGGACTAGCGGGGCTTACAATGAGCAGTTCTTC	CASSIGGTSGAYNEQFF
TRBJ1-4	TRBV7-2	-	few	TGTGCCAGCAGCCCCTCCGGGACAATAGAAAAACTGTTTTTT	CASSPSGTIEKLFF
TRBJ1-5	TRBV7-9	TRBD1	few	TGTGCCAGCAGCCAAGGGGACAGGCTGATCAATCAGCCCCAGCATTTT	CASSQGDRLINQPQHF
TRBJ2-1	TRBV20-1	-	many	TGCAGTGCCCTAGGTGAAACTAGCCGGAATGAGCAGTTCTTC	CSALGETSRNEQFF
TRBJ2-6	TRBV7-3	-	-	TGTGCCAGCAGCCCCAGTTGGGGTGGGGCCAACGTCCTGACTTTC	CASSPSWGGANVLTF
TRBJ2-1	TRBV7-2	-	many	TGTGCCAGCAGCTCCCAGGGGGGTGGGAGGAATGAGCAGTTCTTC	CASSSQGGGRNEQFF
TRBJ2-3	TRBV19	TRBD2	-	TGTGCCAGTAGCCGACTAGCGGGGGCAGATACGCAGTATTTT	CASSRLAGADTQYF